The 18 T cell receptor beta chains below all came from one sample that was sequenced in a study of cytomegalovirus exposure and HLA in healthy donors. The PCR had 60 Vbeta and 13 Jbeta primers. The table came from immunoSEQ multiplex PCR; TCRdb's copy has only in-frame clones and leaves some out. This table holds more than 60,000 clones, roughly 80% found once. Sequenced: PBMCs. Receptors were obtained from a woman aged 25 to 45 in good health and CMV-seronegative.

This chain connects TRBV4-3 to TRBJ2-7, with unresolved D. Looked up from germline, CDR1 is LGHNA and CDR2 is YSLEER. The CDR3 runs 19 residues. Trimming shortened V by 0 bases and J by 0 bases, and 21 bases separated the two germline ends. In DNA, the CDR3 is TGCGCCAGCAGCCAAGATCGGTCAGGTCCTCGGTTTAGCTCCTACGAGCAGTACTTC. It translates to CASSQDRSGPRFSSYEQYF.

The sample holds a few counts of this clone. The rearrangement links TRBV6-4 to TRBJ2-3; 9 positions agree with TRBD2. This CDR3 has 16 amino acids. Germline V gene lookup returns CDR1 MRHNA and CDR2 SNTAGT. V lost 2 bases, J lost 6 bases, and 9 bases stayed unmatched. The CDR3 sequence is CASSDRGRGGRDTQYF. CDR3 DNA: TGTGCCAGCAGTGACCGAGGGCGGGGGGGCCGTGATACGCAGTATTTT.

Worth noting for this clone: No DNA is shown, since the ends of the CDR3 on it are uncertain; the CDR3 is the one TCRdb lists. Here the CDR3 reads CASSTSGSQGVYYGYTF. This chain joins TRBV27 and TRBJ1-2; the table's D call TRBD1 went unverified against the DNA. Germline loops: CDR1 MNHEY, CDR2 SMNVEV (reference sequence). The CDR3 region is 17 residues in length, termini included.

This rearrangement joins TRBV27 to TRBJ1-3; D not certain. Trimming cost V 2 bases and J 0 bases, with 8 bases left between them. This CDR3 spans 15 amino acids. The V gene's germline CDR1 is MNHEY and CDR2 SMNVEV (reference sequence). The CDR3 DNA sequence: TGTGCCAGCAGTTTAAGAGGGCACTCTGGAAACACCATATATTTT. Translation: CASSLRGHSGNTIYF.

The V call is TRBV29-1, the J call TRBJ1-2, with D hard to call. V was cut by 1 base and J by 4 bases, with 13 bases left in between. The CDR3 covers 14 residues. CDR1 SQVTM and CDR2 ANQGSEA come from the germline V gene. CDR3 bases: TGCAGCGTTGAAGTCCCGAGGTTAAGCTATGGCTACACCTTC. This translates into CSVEVPRLSYGYTF. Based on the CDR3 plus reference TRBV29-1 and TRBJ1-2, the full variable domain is SAVISQKPSRDICQRGTSLTIQCQVDSQVTMMFWYRQQPGQSLTLIATANQGSEATYESGFVIDKFPISRPNLTFSTLTVSNMSPEDSSIYLCSVEVPRLSYGYTFGSGTRLTVV.

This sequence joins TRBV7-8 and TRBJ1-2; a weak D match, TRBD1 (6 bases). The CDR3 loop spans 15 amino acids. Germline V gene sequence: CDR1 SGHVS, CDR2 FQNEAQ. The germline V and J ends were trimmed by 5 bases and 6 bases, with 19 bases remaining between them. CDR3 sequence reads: CASSLGRTERNGYTF. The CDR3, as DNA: TGTGCCAGCAGCCTCGGGAGGACAGAGAGGAATGGCTACACCTTC.

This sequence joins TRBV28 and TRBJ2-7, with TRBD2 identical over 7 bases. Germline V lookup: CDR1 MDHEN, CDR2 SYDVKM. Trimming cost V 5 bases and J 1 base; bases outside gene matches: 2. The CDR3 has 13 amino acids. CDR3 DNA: TGTGCCAGCAGTCGTAGCGGGTCCTACGAGCAGTACGTC. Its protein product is CASSRSGSYEQYV.

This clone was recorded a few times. The CDR3 is CASSWETGGGEQFF. The CDR3 DNA sequence: TGTGCCAGCAGCTGGGAGACAGGGGGCGGCGAGCAGTTCTTC. J is TRBJ2-1 and V is TRBV13; 10 bases are a match to TRBD1. The V gene's germline CDR1 is PRHDT and CDR2 FYEKMQ (reference sequence). CDR3 length: 14 residues. V was clipped by 4 bases and J by 10 bases; unmatched bases: 7.

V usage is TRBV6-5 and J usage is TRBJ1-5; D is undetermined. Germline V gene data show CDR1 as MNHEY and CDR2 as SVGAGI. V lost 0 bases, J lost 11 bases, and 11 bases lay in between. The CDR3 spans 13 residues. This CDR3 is CASSYSYSGTQHF. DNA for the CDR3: TGTGCCAGCAGTTACTCGTACAGCGGTACCCAGCATTTT.

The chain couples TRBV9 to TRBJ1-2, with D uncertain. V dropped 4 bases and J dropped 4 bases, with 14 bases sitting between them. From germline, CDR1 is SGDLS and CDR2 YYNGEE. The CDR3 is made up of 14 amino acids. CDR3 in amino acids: CASSPTDFGYGYTF. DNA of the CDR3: TGTGCCAGCAGCCCTACGGACTTTGGCTATGGCTACACCTTC. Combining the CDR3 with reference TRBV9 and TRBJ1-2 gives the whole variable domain DSGVTQTPKHLITATGQRVTLRCSPRSGDLSVYWYQQSLDQGLQFLIQYYNGEERAKGNILERFSAQQFPDLHSELNLSSLELGDSALYFCASSPTDFGYGYTFGSGTRLTVV.

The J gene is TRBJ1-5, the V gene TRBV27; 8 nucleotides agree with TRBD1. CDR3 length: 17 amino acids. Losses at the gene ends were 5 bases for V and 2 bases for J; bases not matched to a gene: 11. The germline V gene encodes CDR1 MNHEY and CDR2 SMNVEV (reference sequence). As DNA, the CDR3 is TGTGCCAGCAGTCTTTTCCAGGGGGCCGGCGGCAATCAGCCCCAGCATTTT. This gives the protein CASSLFQGAGGNQPQHF.

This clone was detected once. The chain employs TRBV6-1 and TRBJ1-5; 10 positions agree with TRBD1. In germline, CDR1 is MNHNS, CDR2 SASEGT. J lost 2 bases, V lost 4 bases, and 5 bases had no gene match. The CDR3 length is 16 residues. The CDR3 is CASSGGTGARNQPQHF. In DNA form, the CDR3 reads TGTGCCAGCAGTGGAGGGACAGGGGCGCGCAATCAGCCCCAGCATTTT.

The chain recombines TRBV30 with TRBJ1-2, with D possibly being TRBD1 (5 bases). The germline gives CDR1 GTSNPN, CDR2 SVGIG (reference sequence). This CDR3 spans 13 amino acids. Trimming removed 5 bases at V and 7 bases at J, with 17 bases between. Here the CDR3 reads CAWVGRGDGGYTF. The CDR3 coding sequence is TGTGCCTGGGTAGGGCGGGGGGACGGTGGCTACACCTTC. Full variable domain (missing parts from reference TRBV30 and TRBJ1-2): SQTIHQWPATLVQPVGSPLSLECTVEGTSNPNLYWYRQAAGRGLQLLFYSVGIGQISSEVPQNLSASRPQDRQFILSSKKLLLSDSGFYLCAWVGRGDGGYTFGSGTRLTVV.

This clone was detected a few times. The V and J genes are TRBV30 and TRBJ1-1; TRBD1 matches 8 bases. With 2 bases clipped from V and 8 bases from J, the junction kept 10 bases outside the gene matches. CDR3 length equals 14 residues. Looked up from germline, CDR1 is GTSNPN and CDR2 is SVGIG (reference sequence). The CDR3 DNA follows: TGTGCCTGGAGTTTTCCGGACAGGGACTTGGAAGCTTTCTTT. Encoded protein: CAWSFPDRDLEAFF.

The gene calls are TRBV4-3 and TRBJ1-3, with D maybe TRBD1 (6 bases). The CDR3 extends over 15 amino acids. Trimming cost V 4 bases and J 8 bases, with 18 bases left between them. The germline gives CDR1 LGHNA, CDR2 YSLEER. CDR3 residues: CASSPVGHSADTIYF. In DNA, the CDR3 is TGCGCCAGCAGCCCGGTGGGACACTCAGCGGACACCATATATTTT.

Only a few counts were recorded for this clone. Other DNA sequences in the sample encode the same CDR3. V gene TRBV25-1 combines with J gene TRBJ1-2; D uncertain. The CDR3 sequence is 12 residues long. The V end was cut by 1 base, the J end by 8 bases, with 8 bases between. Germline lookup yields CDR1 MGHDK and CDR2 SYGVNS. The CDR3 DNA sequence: TGTGCCAGCAGTGAATCCCTGAGCGGCTACACCTTC. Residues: CASSESLSGYTF.

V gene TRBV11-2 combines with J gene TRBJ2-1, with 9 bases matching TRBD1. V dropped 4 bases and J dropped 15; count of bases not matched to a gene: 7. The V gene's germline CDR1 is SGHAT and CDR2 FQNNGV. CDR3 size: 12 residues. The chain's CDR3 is CASSSEDRGRFF. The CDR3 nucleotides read TGTGCCAGCAGCTCCGAGGACAGGGGCCGGTTCTTC.

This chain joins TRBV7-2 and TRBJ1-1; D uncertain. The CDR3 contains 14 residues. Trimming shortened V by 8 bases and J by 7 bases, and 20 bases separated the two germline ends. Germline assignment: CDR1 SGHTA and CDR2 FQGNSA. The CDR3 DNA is TGTGCCAGCGTCGATTGGGGAGAAGTTGGTGAAGCTTTCTTT. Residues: CASVDWGEVGEAFF.